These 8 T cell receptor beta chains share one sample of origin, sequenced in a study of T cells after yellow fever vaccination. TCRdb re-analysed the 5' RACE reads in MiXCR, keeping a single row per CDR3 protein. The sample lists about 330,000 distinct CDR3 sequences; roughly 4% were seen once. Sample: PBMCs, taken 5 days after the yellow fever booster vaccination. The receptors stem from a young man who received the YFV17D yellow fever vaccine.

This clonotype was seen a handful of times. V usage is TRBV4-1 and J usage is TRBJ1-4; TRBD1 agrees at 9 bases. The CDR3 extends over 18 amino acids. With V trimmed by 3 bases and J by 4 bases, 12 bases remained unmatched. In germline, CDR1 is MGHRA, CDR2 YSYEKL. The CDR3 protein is CASSHPRTGERSNEKLFF. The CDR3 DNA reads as TGCGCCAGCAGCCACCCCCGGACAGGGGAGCGGAGTAATGAAAAACTGTTTTTT.

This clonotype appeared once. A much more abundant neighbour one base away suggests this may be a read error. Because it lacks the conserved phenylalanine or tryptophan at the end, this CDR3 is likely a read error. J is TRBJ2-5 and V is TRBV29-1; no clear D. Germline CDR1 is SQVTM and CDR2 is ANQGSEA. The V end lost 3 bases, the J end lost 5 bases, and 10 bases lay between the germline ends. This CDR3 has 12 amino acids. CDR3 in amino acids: CSVDTFGETQYL. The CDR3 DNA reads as TGCAGCGTTGACACCTTTGGGGAGACCCAGTACCTC.

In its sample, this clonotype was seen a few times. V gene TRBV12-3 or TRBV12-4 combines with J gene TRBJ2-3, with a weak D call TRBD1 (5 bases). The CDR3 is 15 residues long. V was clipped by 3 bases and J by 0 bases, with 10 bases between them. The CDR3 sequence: CASSFRAPSTDTQYF. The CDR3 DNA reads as TGTGCCAGCAGTTTCAGGGCCCCTAGCACAGATACGCAGTATTTT.

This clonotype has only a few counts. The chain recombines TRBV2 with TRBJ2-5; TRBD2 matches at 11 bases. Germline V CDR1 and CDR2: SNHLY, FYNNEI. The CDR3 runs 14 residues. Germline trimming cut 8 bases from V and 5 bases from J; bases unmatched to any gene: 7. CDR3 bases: TGTGCCAGCCGGGGACTAGCGGCGTCTGAGACCCAGTACTTC. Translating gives CASRGLAASETQYF.

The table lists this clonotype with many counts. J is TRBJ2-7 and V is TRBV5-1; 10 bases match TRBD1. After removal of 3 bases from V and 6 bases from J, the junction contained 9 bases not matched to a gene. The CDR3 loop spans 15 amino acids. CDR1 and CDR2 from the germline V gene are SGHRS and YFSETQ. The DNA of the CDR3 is TGCGCCAGCAGCTACGGGACAGGGGTAGCAGGCGAGCAGTACTTC. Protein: CASSYGTGVAGEQYF.

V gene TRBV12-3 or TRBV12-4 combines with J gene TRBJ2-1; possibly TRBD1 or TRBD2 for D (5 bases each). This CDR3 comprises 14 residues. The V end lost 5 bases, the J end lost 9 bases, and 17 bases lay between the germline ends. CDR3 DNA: TGTGCCAGCAGTCGGGGACCCTCAGTGGGTGAGCAGTTCTTC. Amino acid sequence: CASSRGPSVGEQFF.

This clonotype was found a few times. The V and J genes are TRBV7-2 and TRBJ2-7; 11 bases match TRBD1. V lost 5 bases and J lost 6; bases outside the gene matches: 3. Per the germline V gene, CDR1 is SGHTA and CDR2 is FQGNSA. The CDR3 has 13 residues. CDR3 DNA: TGTGCCAGCAGCCGGGGACAGGGGGGCGAGCAGTACTTC. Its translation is CASSRGQGGEQYF.

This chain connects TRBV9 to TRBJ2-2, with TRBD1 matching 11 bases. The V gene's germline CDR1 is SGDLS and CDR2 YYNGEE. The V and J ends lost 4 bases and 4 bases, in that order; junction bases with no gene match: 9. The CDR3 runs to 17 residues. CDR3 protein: CASSPRTGGPLTGELFF. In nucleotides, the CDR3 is TGTGCCAGCAGCCCCCGGACAGGGGGCCCCCTCACCGGGGAGCTGTTTTTT. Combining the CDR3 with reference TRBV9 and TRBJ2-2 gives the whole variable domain DSGVTQTPKHLITATGQRVTLRCSPRSGDLSVYWYQQSLDQGLQFLIQYYNGEERAKGNILERFSAQQFPDLHSELNLSSLELGDSALYFCASSPRTGGPLTGELFFGEGSRLTVL.